This entry lists 23 T cell receptor beta chains sequenced from one sample in a study of T cell changes during pregnancy in multiple sclerosis. Generated by immunoSEQ multiplex PCR, the TCRdb table keeps only in-frame clones and is missing some. Of roughly 60,000 clones listed, more than 90% are singletons. Sequenced material: peripheral blood, taken in the second trimester of pregnancy. These receptors came from a female donor with multiple sclerosis, enrolled in a pregnancy study.

The chain is built from TRBV4-1 and TRBJ1-2; no reliable D call. This CDR3 has 15 residues. V lost 1 base, J lost 1 base, and 10 bases lay in between. Germline CDR1 reads MGHRA; CDR2 reads YSYEKL. The CDR3 nucleotides read TGCGCCAGCAGCCAAGCAACACGGAGTAACTATGGCTACACCTTC. Translating it yields CASSQATRSNYGYTF.

The J gene is TRBJ2-3, the V gene TRBV6-6; 7 bases match TRBD1. The CDR3 covers 12 residues. In germline, CDR1 is MNHNY, CDR2 SVGAGI (reference sequence). The ends lost 10 bases at V and 2 bases at J; junction bases unmatched: 3. The CDR3 spells CATGTVTDTQYF. The CDR3, as DNA: TGTGCCACAGGGACAGTCACAGATACGCAGTATTTT.

The chain employs TRBV9 and TRBJ2-1; TRBD2 agrees at 11 bases. The CDR3 runs to 17 residues. The ends lost 3 bases at V and 4 bases at J; junction bases unmatched: 9. From germline, CDR1 is SGDLS and CDR2 YYNGEE. CDR3 region: CASSARGTSGNYNEQFF. The CDR3 region has the DNA TGTGCCAGCAGCGCCCGGGGGACTAGCGGCAATTACAATGAGCAGTTCTTC.

The chain recombines TRBV2 with TRBJ1-3, with TRBD1 matching over 8 bases. Germline trimming cut 2 bases from V and 1 base from J; bases unmatched to any gene: 4. The CDR3 sequence is 16 residues long. Germline V CDR1 and CDR2: SNHLY, FYNNEI. DNA of the CDR3: TGTGCCAGCAGTGAACACCACAGGGGGTCTGGAAACACCATATATTTT. Translated: CASSEHHRGSGNTIYF. The full variable domain, its missing parts supplied by reference TRBV2 and TRBJ1-3, is EPEVTQTPSHQVTQMGQEVILRCVPISNHLYFYWYRQILGQKVEFLVSFYNNEISEKSEIFDDQFSVERPDGSNFTLKIRSTKLEDSAMYFCASSEHHRGSGNTIYFGEGSWLTVV.

The chain carries TRBV9 and TRBJ1-3, with D perhaps matching TRBD1 (5 bases). Germline-derived CDR1 and CDR2 are SGDLS and YYNGEE. V lost 2 bases to trimming and J lost 3 bases, with 12 bases between them. This CDR3 is built from 15 residues. The CDR3 is CASSVGGTVGNTIYF. CDR3 DNA sequence: TGTGCCAGCAGCGTTGGAGGGACTGTTGGAAACACCATATATTTT.

This clone was observed a single time. V and J are TRBV28 and TRBJ2-3, with TRBD2 matching over 11 bases. After removal of 7 bases from V and 6 bases from J, the junction contained 9 bases not matched to a gene. The CDR3 runs to 15 residues. Germline assignment: CDR1 MDHEN and CDR2 SYDVKM. CDR3 sequence: CASTKTSGGRDTQYF. DNA for the CDR3: TGTGCCAGCACCAAAACTAGCGGGGGCAGGGATACGCAGTATTTT.

This rearrangement joins TRBV5-4 to TRBJ1-1, with 7 bases fitting TRBD1. The J segment lost 1 base and the V segment lost 4 bases, leaving 1 base of the junction unmatched. The CDR3 is 13 amino acids. Looked up from germline, CDR1 is SGHNT and CDR2 is YYREEE (reference sequence). The CDR3 loop is CASSRTGNTEAFF. The CDR3 DNA is TGTGCCAGCAGCCGGACAGGGAACACTGAAGCTTTCTTT.

The chain employs TRBV19 and TRBJ2-5, with TRBD1 matching over 8 bases. Germline values: CDR1 LNHDA, CDR2 SQIVND (reference sequence). V trimming: 1 base; J trimming: 5 bases; junction bases outside the gene matches: 6. CDR3 length equals 15 residues. CDR3 coding DNA: TGTGCCAGTAGTATAGGGCAGGGGGCGCGGGAGACCCAGTACTTC. Translated: CASSIGQGARETQYF.

The chain links TRBV5-1 to TRBJ2-1; D possibly corresponds to TRBD1 (6 bases). CDR1 and CDR2 from the germline V gene are SGHRS and YFSETQ. Trimming pared 3 bases from V and 2 bases from J, leaving 9 bases between. The CDR3 loop spans 14 amino acids. The CDR3 here is CASSYDRTYNEQFF. The CDR3 coding sequence is TGCGCCAGCAGCTACGACAGGACCTACAATGAGCAGTTCTTC. Complete variable domain (other parts from reference TRBV5-1 and TRBJ2-1): KAGVTQTPRYLIKTRGQQVTLSCSPISGHRSVSWYQQTPGQGLQFLFEYFSETQRNKGNFPGRFSGRQFSNSRSEMNVSTLELGDSALYLCASSYDRTYNEQFFGPGTRLTVL.

The chain couples TRBV7-9 to TRBJ2-7; 8 positions match TRBD2. CDR1 and CDR2 from the germline V gene are SEHNR and FQNEAQ (reference sequence). This CDR3 has 19 residues. Germline trimming cut 0 bases from V and 4 bases from J; bases unmatched to any gene: 17. The CDR3 protein is CASSLAVSASGRGGYEQYF. The CDR3, as DNA: TGTGCCAGCAGCTTAGCGGTGTCAGCTAGCGGGCGAGGGGGTTACGAGCAGTACTTC.

CDR3: CASSIGQVDKKLFF. The CDR3 DNA reads as TGTGCCAGTAGTATTGGCCAGGTCGATAAAAAACTGTTTTTT. The rearrangement links TRBV19 to TRBJ1-4; D uncertain. Between the trimmed V and J ends, which lost 3 bases and 9 bases, there was a span of 14 bases. Germline CDR1 LNHDA, CDR2 SQIVND (reference sequence). There are 14 residues in the CDR3. The variable domain in full, completed from reference TRBV19 and TRBJ1-4, reads DGGITQSPKYLFRKEGQNVTLSCEQNLNHDAMYWYRQDPGQGLRLIYYSQIVNDFQKGDIAEGYSVSREKKESFPLTVTSAQKNPTAFYLCASSIGQVDKKLFFGSGTQLSVL.

This clone has a handful of counts. The gene calls are TRBV7-2 and TRBJ2-2; 8 nucleotides line up with TRBD2. CDR3 length: 16 residues. The germline gives CDR1 SGHTA, CDR2 FQGNSA. Unmatched junction bases numbered 9, after V lost 4 bases and J lost 5 bases. This CDR3 reads CASSSPVGGRTGELFF. CDR3 DNA sequence: TGTGCCAGCAGCTCCCCGGTAGGCGGGAGGACCGGGGAGCTGTTTTTT.

The chain couples TRBV5-1 to TRBJ2-1; 9 bases line up with TRBD1. The CDR3 runs 16 residues. Trimming took 0 bases from V and 8 from J; bases not matched to a gene: 9. The germline CDR1 and CDR2 sequences are SGHRS and YFSETQ. The CDR3 protein is CASSLERGQGGDEQFF. DNA for the CDR3: TGCGCCAGCAGCTTGGAGAGGGGACAGGGAGGGGATGAGCAGTTCTTC.

DNA for the CDR3: TGTGCCAGCAGGGACAGGGAGAGAACTAATGAAAAACTGTTTTTT. Translation: CASRDRERTNEKLFF. V and J are TRBV6-4 and TRBJ1-4; 8 nucleotides line up with TRBD1. With 6 bases clipped from V and 1 base from J, the junction kept 4 bases outside the gene matches. The CDR3 spans 15 residues. In germline, CDR1 is MRHNA, CDR2 SNTAGT.

The chain combines TRBV29-1 with TRBJ2-1, with TRBD2 identical over 11 bases. The trim removed 3 bases at V and 6 bases at J, leaving 13 bases unmatched. Per germline, CDR1 SQVTM and CDR2 ANQGSEA. The CDR3 has 17 amino acids. DNA for the CDR3: TGCAGCGTTGAGGGACTAGCGGATCGCGTACGGGCCAATGAGCAGTTCTTC. Its protein product is CSVEGLADRVRANEQFF.

The chain employs TRBV7-2 and TRBJ1-1; weak D call: TRBD1 (5 bases). This CDR3 contains 13 residues. Per the germline V gene, CDR1 is SGHTA and CDR2 is FQGNSA. With 1 base removed from V and 10 bases from J, the gap between germline ends came to 13 bases. The CDR3 sequence: CASSLVGGGRAFF. The CDR3 DNA follows: TGTGCCAGCAGCTTAGTTGGGGGAGGGAGAGCTTTCTTT.

The chain has TRBV28 and TRBJ1-2; D remains ambiguous. Trimming pared 6 bases from V and 0 bases from J, leaving 11 bases between. The CDR3 extends over 14 amino acids. From germline, CDR1 is MDHEN and CDR2 SYDVKM. The CDR3 is CASRKGVANYGYTF. The CDR3 DNA reads TGTGCCAGCAGGAAGGGAGTCGCTAACTATGGCTACACCTTC.

The chain joins TRBV5-1 to TRBJ2-2, with D possibly being TRBD1 (6 bases). Germline V CDR1 and CDR2: SGHRS, YFSETQ. V was cut by 1 base and J by 1 base, with 11 bases left in between. CDR3 size: 16 residues. The CDR3 region has the DNA TGCGCCAGCAGCTTGTGGCCACAGGGGAACACCGGGGAGCTGTTTTTT. Protein sequence: CASSLWPQGNTGELFF.

V and J are TRBV2 and TRBJ2-7, with TRBD2 matching over 11 bases. The V segment lost 6 bases and the J segment 0 bases; nucleotides outside the gene matches: 7. This CDR3 comprises 16 residues. Germline loops: CDR1 SNHLY, CDR2 FYNNEI. CDR3 coding DNA: TGTGCCAGCAGCTCTAGCGGGAGGTTAAGCTCCTACGAGCAGTACTTC. Its protein product is CASSSSGRLSSYEQYF.

The V gene is TRBV9, the J gene TRBJ1-1; D is possibly TRBD1 (6 bases). Trimming removed 4 bases at V and 3 bases at J, with 22 bases between. Germline V gives CDR1 SGDLS, CDR2 YYNGEE. The CDR3 has 17 residues. CDR3 in amino acids: CASSPPGGGSGDTEAFF. CDR3 bases: TGTGCCAGCAGCCCCCCCGGAGGGGGAAGCGGGGACACTGAAGCTTTCTTT.

This clone appeared a single time. The chain carries TRBV4-1 and TRBJ2-1; the D is unclear. Germline assignment: CDR1 MGHRA and CDR2 YSYEKL. V was pared by 2 bases and J by 9 bases, with 5 bases between. CDR3 length equals 11 residues. DNA of the CDR3: TGCGCCAGCAGCCAACTAAGTGAGCAGTTCTTC. Translation gives CASSQLSEQFF.

The V gene is TRBV6-4, the J gene TRBJ2-3; 7 nucleotides align to TRBD2. The trim removed 4 bases at V and 4 bases at J, leaving 8 bases unmatched. Germline CDR1 MRHNA, CDR2 SNTAGT. CDR3 length: 15 amino acids. CDR3 sequence: CASSVSREGSDTQYF. The CDR3 coding sequence is TGTGCCAGCAGTGTATCCAGGGAGGGGTCAGATACGCAGTATTTT.

V gene TRBV2 combines with J gene TRBJ2-7; 9 bases line up with TRBD2. Trimming at V came to 8 bases and at J to 2 bases, leaving 10 bases not matched to a gene. Germline CDR1 SNHLY, CDR2 FYNNEI. This CDR3 spans 15 amino acids. The CDR3 loop reads CASRLADDPAYEQYF. The CDR3 region has the DNA TGTGCCAGCCGACTAGCGGATGATCCTGCCTACGAGCAGTACTTC.